A selection of T cell receptor beta chains follows, all from one sample in a study of T cells in Graves' hyperthyroidism and ophthalmopathy. In TCRdb, the multiplex PCR reads were re-called with MiXCR into one record per CDR3 protein. The table shows more than 350,000 distinct CDR3 sequences, with 12% to 15% occurring only once. The sample was blood. The receptors were gathered from a woman aged 60-70 years with Graves' ophthalmopathy. Each CDR3 is given without its conserved first and last residue. A D gene is named only where the DNA matches it firmly.

TRBJ2-7 TRBD1 TRBV28 12 ASRADRVWEEQY
TRBJ2-2 NA TRBV12-3/TRBV12-4 9 ASSQTTGLF
TRBJ2-7 TRBD2 TRBV12-3/TRBV12-4 13 ASSPDSGSTYEQY
TRBJ2-2 NA TRBV6-1 10 ASRKASGELF
TRBJ2-7 TRBD2 TRBV6-5 13 ASSYVAGAPYEQY
TRBJ1-1 NA TRBV5-1 13 ASSLGQTANTEAF
TRBJ1-5 NA TRBV18 13 ASSSDGGSNQPQH
TRBJ2-2 NA TRBV5-1 11 ASSFEGPGELF
TRBJ2-3 TRBD2 TRBV6-1 12 ASRPGGSADTQY
TRBJ2-1 NA TRBV12-5 15 ASGLVLDGTGVNEQF
TRBJ1-5 NA TRBV4-1 11 ASSQESHQPQH
TRBJ2-5 NA TRBV5-1 12 ASSLEGGGETQY
TRBJ1-1 TRBD1 TRBV7-9 13 ASSPGGSMNTEAF
TRBJ2-7 TRBD1 TRBV5-1 17 ASSFALRSDRGPSYEQY
TRBJ2-5 NA TRBV11-2 11 ASSIDRSMTQY
TRBJ2-7 TRBD2 TRBV5-1 14 ASSPRRTSVIYEQY
TRBJ2-7 TRBD1 TRBV29-1 9 SVYRGHEQY
TRBJ1-6 NA TRBV25-1 13 ASSELGQGGSPLH
TRBJ2-3 TRBD2 TRBV11-2 15 ASSFGLWERGMDTQY
TRBJ2-5 NA TRBV20-1 12 SASWGQLQETQY
TRBJ2-2 TRBD2 TRBV30 16 AWTRTAGGRLGTGELF
TRBJ2-3 TRBD1 TRBV29-1 11 SVSRGPGDTQY
TRBJ1-1 NA TRBV20-1 9 SAADTTEAF
TRBJ2-3 NA TRBV7-2 14 ASSLAGTPGTDTQY
TRBJ2-7 TRBD1 TRBV6-5 13 ASSYSTGWAYEQY
TRBJ2-2 NA TRBV4-1 11 ASSPMDTGELF
TRBJ1-5 TRBD1 TRBV10-3 12 AISEGTVNQPQH
TRBJ2-3 TRBD2 TRBV11-2 12 ASRGTSFLNTQY
TRBJ1-1 NA TRBV30 11 AWSGQGNTEAF
TRBJ1-2 NA TRBV5-1 13 ASSLVTGDGSGYT
TRBJ2-7 NA TRBV7-2 12 ASSLEATSYEQY
TRBJ2-3 TRBD1 TRBV28 13 ASSSYRGVTDTQY
TRBJ1-2 NA TRBV28 12 ASTLGGTPYGYT
TRBJ1-5 NA TRBV29-1 11 SVEAGNNQPQH